This passage covers 19 T cell receptor beta chains from one sample sequenced in a study of T cell repertoires in cytomegalovirus infection. TCRdb re-derived calls from the reads in MiXCR, one entry per CDR3 protein. The top ten clones hold roughly 8.7% of a sample with roughly 280,000 distinct CDR3 sequences, roughly an eighth of them seen once. The sample consisted of PBMCs. The receptors here all came from a human donor in good health (CMV status not recorded). Some clones in this sample may be carry-over from other donors' samples.

This clonotype was found a few times. This chain links TRBV12-3 or TRBV12-4 with TRBJ1-2; D gene unclear. This CDR3 comprises 11 residues. Trimming removed 5 bases from V and 7 bases from J, with 8 bases in between. For the CDR3, the DNA is TGTGCCAGCAGTAGAGAAGTTGGCTACACCTTC. Its protein is CASSREVGYTF.

A note on this clonotype: A much larger clone differs from this one at a single base, so this may be a read error. This chain connects TRBV7-2 to TRBJ1-5, with a weak D call TRBD1 (6 bases). Germline V lookup: CDR1 SGHTA, CDR2 FQGNSA. The CDR3 sequence is 16 residues long. CDR3 bases: TGTGCCAGCAGCTCGACATGGACAGCGGACCAGCAGCCCCCGCATTTT. This sequence encodes CASSSTWTADQQPPHF.

This clonotype turned up a few times. This chain uses TRBV4-1 with TRBJ2-7; possible D gene TRBD1, 5 bases. CDR3 size: 14 residues. V was cut by 1 base and J by 3 bases, with 10 bases left in between. The germline gives CDR1 MGHRA, CDR2 YSYEKL. The CDR3 sequence is CASSQGTLDYEQYF. The CDR3 coding sequence is TGCGCCAGCAGCCAAGGGACACTCGACTACGAGCAGTACTTC.

The gene calls are TRBV20-1 and TRBJ2-7, with 13 bases that match TRBD2. Germline values: CDR1 DFQATT, CDR2 SNEGSKA (reference sequence). The CDR3 has 17 amino acids. V lost 0 bases and J lost 5; bases outside the gene matches: 10. In nucleotides, the CDR3 is TGCAGTGCTAGAGATCGACGACTAGCGGGAGGAAATCACGAGCAGTACTTC. This gives the protein CSARDRRLAGGNHEQYF.

The V gene is TRBV29-1, the J gene TRBJ2-1; 13 bases are a match to TRBD2. This CDR3 is 15 amino acids long. V lost 1 base, J lost 8 bases, and 5 bases stayed unmatched. The germline CDR1 and CDR2 sequences are SQVTM and ANQGSEA. The CDR3 protein is CSVEGTSGSEDEQFF. In DNA form, the CDR3 reads TGCAGCGTTGAAGGGACTAGCGGGAGCGAGGATGAGCAGTTCTTC.

The sample holds a few counts of this clonotype. The chain joins TRBV4-1 to TRBJ2-7; the D gene could be TRBD1 or TRBD2 (5 bases each). CDR3 length equals 15 residues. Germline V gene lookup returns CDR1 MGHRA and CDR2 YSYEKL. V was cut by 1 base and J by 0 bases, with 10 bases left in between. CDR3 residues: CASSQVGAGSYEQYF. The CDR3 DNA sequence: TGCGCCAGCAGCCAAGTCGGGGCGGGCTCCTACGAGCAGTACTTC.

This chain links TRBV7-2 with TRBJ1-1, with no clear D. The CDR3 runs 13 residues. CDR1 and CDR2 from the germline V gene are SGHTA and FQGNSA. Trimming stripped 7 bases from V and 1 base from J, with 10 bases between. The CDR3: CASNPPANTEAFF. CDR3 in DNA: TGTGCCAGCAACCCACCGGCGAACACTGAAGCTTTCTTT.

There are many counts of this clonotype. This chain joins TRBV24-1 and TRBJ2-1; 8 bases line up with TRBD2. Germline-derived CDR1 and CDR2 are KGHDR and SFDVKD. There are 16 residues in the CDR3. Trimming at V came to 2 bases and at J to 4 bases, leaving 6 bases not matched to a gene. The CDR3: CATSDSAGEEYNEQFF. The CDR3 region has the DNA TGTGCCACCAGTGATTCAGCGGGGGAGGAGTACAATGAGCAGTTCTTC.

This clonotype was observed at least ten times. The V and J genes are TRBV6-1 and TRBJ2-4; the D is unclear. CDR3 length: 14 amino acids. Trimming cost V 4 bases and J 6 bases, with 13 bases left between them. In germline, CDR1 is MNHNS, CDR2 SASEGT. The CDR3 sequence is CASSASISLNIQYF. In nucleotides, the CDR3 is TGTGCCAGCAGTGCCTCCATAAGTTTAAACATTCAGTACTTC.

This clonotype occurred a few times. The rearrangement joins TRBV19 to TRBJ1-6; D call uncertain. Germline V CDR1 and CDR2: LNHDA, SQIVND (reference sequence). This CDR3 has 17 residues. Deletions cut 4 bases from V and 0 bases from J, with 13 bases between. The CDR3 loop reads CASSTDVGSSYNSPLHF. CDR3 nucleotide sequence: TGTGCCAGTAGTACCGATGTGGGAAGCTCCTATAATTCACCCCTCCACTTT.

This clonotype was found many times. J is TRBJ2-7 and V is TRBV7-2; TRBD1 or TRBD2 may be the D gene (7 bases each). V lost 8 bases and J 1 base, leaving 15 bases between the germline ends. The CDR3 length is 14 residues. Germline values: CDR1 SGHTA, CDR2 FQGNSA. DNA for the CDR3: TGTGCCAGCGCCGTCAGGGGGGGTTCCTACGAGCAGTACTTC. Encoded protein: CASAVRGGSYEQYF.

This clonotype was recorded a few times. The genes are TRBV2 and TRBJ2-3; D is perhaps TRBD2 (6 bases). The V gene's germline CDR1 is SNHLY and CDR2 FYNNEI. With 4 bases removed from V and 8 bases from J, the gap between germline ends came to 19 bases. This CDR3 region has 15 residues. The CDR3 nucleotides read TGTGCCAGCAGTGGTTCAGCGGGCCCTCGCGGTACGCAGTATTTT. This encodes CASSGSAGPRGTQYF.

This CDR3 is CASGSTRLEKLFF. CDR3 sequence (DNA): TGTGCCAGCGGGAGCACCCGCCTGGAAAAACTGTTTTTT. The rearrangement joins TRBV28 to TRBJ1-4, with D hard to call. This CDR3 region has 13 residues. CDR1 MDHEN and CDR2 SYDVKM come from the germline V gene. V was shortened by 8 bases and J by 8 bases, with 15 bases between the two germline ends.

This clonotype has just a few counts. The chain recombines TRBV20-1 with TRBJ1-2; TRBD1 matches 9 bases. J gave up 0 bases and V 4 bases, and 12 bases lay outside the gene matches. Germline lookup yields CDR1 DFQATT and CDR2 SNEGSKA (reference sequence). CDR3 length equals 17 residues. The CDR3 loop is CSATELTGGRSNYGYTF. CDR3 bases: TGCAGTGCTACCGAACTTACAGGGGGCCGTTCTAACTATGGCTACACCTTC.

This clonotype was detected many times. The rearrangement links TRBV7-2 to TRBJ2-5; unclear D gene. The CDR3 totals 15 residues. V was trimmed by 4 bases and J by 2 bases, leaving 14 bases between them. Germline V gives CDR1 SGHTA, CDR2 FQGNSA. CDR3: CASSSAGQRQETQYF. The CDR3 bases are TGTGCCAGCAGCTCCGCAGGCCAGCGTCAAGAGACCCAGTACTTC.

This chain connects TRBV12-3 or TRBV12-4 to TRBJ1-1, with 7 bases aligning to TRBD1. The V and J ends lost 5 bases and 4 bases, in that order; junction bases with no gene match: 10. The length of the CDR3 is 15 residues. The CDR3, as DNA: TGTGCCAGCAGTCTAATACAGGGGAGGATCACTGAAGCTTTCTTT. This codes for CASSLIQGRITEAFF.

In this sample, this clonotype turned up many times. The V gene is TRBV6-2 or TRBV6-3, the J gene TRBJ2-2; D call uncertain. This CDR3 contains 14 residues. Germline V gene data show CDR1 as MNHEY and CDR2 as SVGEGT. Between the trimmed V and J ends, which lost 6 bases and 0 bases, there was a span of 8 bases. The CDR3 DNA sequence: TGTGCCAGCAGCTTCGACACGAACACCGGGGAGCTGTTTTTT. Translating gives CASSFDTNTGELFF.

This clonotype occurred a few times. The V and J genes are TRBV5-1 and TRBJ1-1, with 8 bases aligning to TRBD1. Germline lookup yields CDR1 SGHRS and CDR2 YFSETQ. V shed 0 bases, J shed 5 bases, and the junction held 9 bases outside the gene matches. There are 16 residues in the CDR3. Here the CDR3 DNA reads TGCGCCAGCAGCTTGGGGCCAGGGACAGGAGGAACTGAAGCTTTCTTT. Translating gives CASSLGPGTGGTEAFF.

This clonotype turned up a few times. The chain has TRBV18 and TRBJ2-6, with D tentatively TRBD1 (6 bases). The CDR3 covers 17 residues. The V gene's germline CDR1 is KGHSH and CDR2 LQKENI. V was pared by 3 bases and J by 2 bases, with 14 bases between. The CDR3 reads CASSPLQGRTGANVLTF. The DNA of the CDR3 is TGTGCCAGCTCACCTTTACAGGGCCGGACTGGGGCCAACGTCCTGACTTTC.